This TCR beta chain appears in the sequencing data of a study of cytomegalovirus exposure and HLA in healthy donors. Overall study: Prior work identified about 120 million unique TCR beta sequences in about 179 million T cells.

In the PCR, 60 Vbeta and 13 Jbeta primers were used. The method was immunoSEQ multiplex PCR; TCRdb's version includes in-frame clones alone and lacks a portion of them. Here the sample spans about 160,000 clones, about 75% being singletons. Turning to this clone: What it binds is not known. Additional DNA sequences in this sample encode the identical CDR3.

General study findings and limits: Presence/absence analyses rested on an assumption that sequencing depth was roughly uniform across donors. Reports described diagnosis of cytomegalovirus status by the classifier as highly specific and sensitive.

V was clipped by 4 bases and J by 1 base; unmatched bases: 6. The CDR3 runs 15 residues. The germline CDR1 and CDR2 sequences are MDHEN and SYDVKM. This receptor was obtained from a female donor in good health and CMV-seronegative. The material sequenced was PBMCs. The chain links TRBV28 to TRBJ2-5; 7 bases are a match to TRBD1. For the CDR3, the DNA is TGTGCCAGCAGTTCTCCCGGGACAGCCCAAGAGACCCAGTACTTC. This encodes CASSSPGTAQETQYF.